Listed here is a single T cell receptor beta chain. Its cognate antigen has yet to be identified. One base away there is no much larger clone; base qualities are not given. The sample originates from a study of CD8+ T cells in alopecia areata (dated by TCRdb to 2017 to 2018). General notes on the study: The treated patients took part in an open-label pilot trial in which moderate-to-severe alopecia areata was treated with oral tofacitinib at 5 to 10 mg twice daily. Patients received tofacitinib for 6 to 18 months and were then followed off drug for 6 months to check for delayed response and recurrence. To study T cell clonal expansion in alopecia areata, the researchers applied high-throughput TCRbeta sequencing to both the C3H/HeJ mouse model and human patients. Human TCRbeta sequencing covered scalp tissue and sorted CD4+ and CD8+ peripheral blood T cells from patchy and totalis/universalis alopecia areata patients and healthy controls. Patients on tofacitinib were biopsied at baseline and after 4 and 24 weeks of treatment, and several of the patients also had a later scalp biopsy. Clonality in the scalp was compared among normal scalp (n=4), patchy alopecia areata scalp (n=8), and alopecia totalis/universalis scalp (n=8). RNA came from the PAXgene miRNA kit for fixed scalp, the miRNeasy kit for PBMCs, and the RNeasy kit for mouse skin. immunoSEQ multiplex PCR using 35 Vbeta forward primers and 13 Jbeta reverse primers was used to amplify TCRbeta CDR3 regions. The research as a whole found: Compared with normal scalp, lesional scalp, particularly in alopecia totalis/universalis, had higher clonality and more expanded CD8+ clones, which suggests antigenic drive. Unlike mouse skin, which is dominated by gammadelta T cells, normal human skin has resident alphabeta T cells that are also sequenced, and this complicates analysis of the scalp TCR repertoire. Shared TCR sequences between patients were less evident than in mice, which may be partly attributable to HLA diversity in the patient population.

The CDR3 holds 16 amino acids from the cysteine to the phenylalanine. The only DNA kept is the CDR3, 48 bases in frame from the first base. Compared with germline, V lacks 5 bases and J lacks 4 bases; bases without a gene match: 10. CDR1 SGHAT and CDR2 FQNNGV are derived from the germline V gene. Taken with the paper, the label for time point translates to: baseline before oral tofacitinib. Peripheral blood and lesional scalp punch biopsies were obtained from patients with alopecia areata. PBMCs were isolated by density centrifugation and stained for CD3, CD4 and CD8, and CD4+ and CD8+ T cells were sorted on a FACSAria. To prepare the library, the immunoSEQ multiplex PCR assay was applied. RNA was extracted from all samples and reverse transcribed into cDNA as template for TCR sequencing. First-strand cDNA was synthesized using SuperScript III with a 2:1 mix of oligo-dT and random hexamers. A synthetic immune receptor repertoire was used to assess amplification bias, and residual bias was removed computationally. As for the authors' bioinformatics: Raw reads were preprocessed to remove errors, and CDR3 was defined by IMGT conventions from the conserved cysteine to phenylalanine. Clonality was calculated as 1 minus Shannon entropy normalized by log2 of the number of productive unique TCRs. Whether scalp clones were CD4 or CD8 was inferred by matching scalp TCRbeta sequences against CD4 and CD8 repertoires sorted from blood. Sourced from immuneACCESS, this table was stored by TCRdb with only in-frame sequences that have V and J called. A share of the clones is absent; for the studies checked, an unresolved V gene accounts for under half, and the remainder has no known explanation. D and trimming were read from the DNA, whereas the V and J calls and clone size are those reported in that table. The sample data list 100,000 to 150,000 clones, and approximately 53% of these were observed just once. The top ten clonotypes cover less than 5.5% of the sample.

The starting material was CD4+ T cells sorted from blood, obtained at week 0. The sequence derives from a human donor with alopecia areata. This receptor chain uses TRBV11-2 and TRBJ2-2; TRBD2 fits 7 bases in the junction. The DNA reads as follows: TGTGCCAGCAGCCCCTTTTCGCGGGAGTTCACCGGGGAGCTGTTTTTT. Translated, it reads CASSPFSREFTGELFF.